This entry describes one TCR beta chain. Its antigen is undetermined. Repertoires were generated with immunoSEQ multiplex PCR, while TCRdb's copy carries only in-frame clones and drops some. The data contain roughly 55,000 clones, roughly 83% of them singletons. These data belong to a study of T cell clones after liver transplantation. Across the study: Liver transplant recipients had immunosuppression withdrawal attempted within 2 years. Graft-donor-reactive sequences were compared with third-party-reactive TCRbeta sequences from pre-transplant mixed lymphocyte reactions. Study-wide results and caveats: Graft donor-reactive T cells may have migrated into the graft rather than being deleted.

V dropped 3 bases and J dropped 8 bases, with 2 bases sitting between them. The CDR3 runs 9 residues. CDR1 GTSNPN and CDR2 SVGIG come from the germline V gene (reference sequence). J is TRBJ1-5 and V is TRBV30; unclear D gene. This material consisted of CD4+ T cells from blood, taken before liver transplant. The TCR comes from a human donor who received a liver transplant. The CDR3 DNA reads TGTGCCTGGAGGAAGCCCCAGCATTTT. Its protein is CAWRKPQHF. The full variable domain, its missing parts supplied by reference TRBV30 and TRBJ1-5, is SQTIHQWPATLVQPVGSPLSLECTVEGTSNPNLYWYRQAAGRGLQLLFYSVGIGQISSEVPQNLSASRPQDRQFILSSKKLLLSDSGFYLCAWRKPQHFGDGTRLSIL.